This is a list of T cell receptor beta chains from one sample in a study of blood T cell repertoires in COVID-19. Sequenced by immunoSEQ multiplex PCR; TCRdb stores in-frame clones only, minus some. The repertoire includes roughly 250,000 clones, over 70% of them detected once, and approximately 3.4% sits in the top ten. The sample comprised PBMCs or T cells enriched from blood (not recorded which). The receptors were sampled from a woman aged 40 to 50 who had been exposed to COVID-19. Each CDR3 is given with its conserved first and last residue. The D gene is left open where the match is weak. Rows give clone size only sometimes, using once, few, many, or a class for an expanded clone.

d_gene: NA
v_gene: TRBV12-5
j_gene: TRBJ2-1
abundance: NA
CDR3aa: CASGLFARNEQFF
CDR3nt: TGTGCTAGTGGTTTGTTTGCCAGAAATGAGCAGTTCTTC

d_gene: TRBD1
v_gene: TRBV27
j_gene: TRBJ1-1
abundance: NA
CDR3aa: CASSLRQGARGRTEAFF
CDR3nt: TGTGCCAGCAGTTTAAGGCAGGGGGCGAGAGGGAGGACTGAAGCTTTCTTT

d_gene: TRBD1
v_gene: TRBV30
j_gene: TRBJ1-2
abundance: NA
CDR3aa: CAWSGGGISYGYTF
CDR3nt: TGTGCCTGGAGTGGAGGGGGCATTTCCTATGGCTACACCTTC

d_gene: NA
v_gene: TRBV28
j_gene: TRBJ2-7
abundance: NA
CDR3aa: CASNLGPKYSEQYF
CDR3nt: TGTGCCAGCAATCTGGGGCCGAAATACTCCGAGCAGTACTTC

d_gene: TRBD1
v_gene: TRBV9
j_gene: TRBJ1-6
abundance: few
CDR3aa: CASSVLTGASPLHF
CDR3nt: TGTGCCAGCAGCGTATTGACAGGGGCTTCACCCCTCCACTTT

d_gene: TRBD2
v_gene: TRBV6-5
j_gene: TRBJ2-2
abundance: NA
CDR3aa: CASSSTSFSNTGELFF
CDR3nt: TGTGCCAGCAGTTCGACTAGCTTTTCTAACACCGGGGAGCTGTTTTTT

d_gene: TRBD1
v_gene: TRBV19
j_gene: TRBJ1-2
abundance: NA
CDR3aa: CASRPWTGGYGYTF
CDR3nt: TGTGCCAGTAGACCCTGGACAGGGGGCTATGGCTACACCTTC

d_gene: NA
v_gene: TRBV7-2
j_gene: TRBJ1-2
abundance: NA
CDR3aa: CASSLRGLLAQLDGYTF
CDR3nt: TGTGCCAGCAGCTTAAGGGGCCTGTTAGCCCAACTGGATGGCTACACCTTC

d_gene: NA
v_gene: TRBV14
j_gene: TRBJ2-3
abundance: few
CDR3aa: CASSRNPGQTSTDTQYF
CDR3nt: TGTGCCAGCAGCCGAAATCCGGGACAAACGTCCACAGATACGCAGTATTTT

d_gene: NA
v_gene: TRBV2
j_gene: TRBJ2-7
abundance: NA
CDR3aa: CASSEWGEGTGYEQYF
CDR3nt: TGTGCCAGCAGTGAATGGGGGGAAGGGACGGGCTACGAGCAGTACTTC

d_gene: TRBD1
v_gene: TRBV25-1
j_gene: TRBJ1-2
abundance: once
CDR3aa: CASRGQVYGYTF
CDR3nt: TGTGCCAGCAGAGGACAGGTCTATGGCTACACCTTC

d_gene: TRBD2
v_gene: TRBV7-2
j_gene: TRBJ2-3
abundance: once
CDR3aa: CASSSYTSGGAADTQYF
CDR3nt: TGTGCCAGCAGCTCGTACACTAGCGGGGGGGCAGCAGATACGCAGTATTTT

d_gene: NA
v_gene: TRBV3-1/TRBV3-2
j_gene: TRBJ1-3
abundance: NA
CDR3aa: CASSQEMASSGNTIYF
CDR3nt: TGTGCCAGCAGCCAAGAGATGGCCAGCTCTGGAAACACCATATATTTT

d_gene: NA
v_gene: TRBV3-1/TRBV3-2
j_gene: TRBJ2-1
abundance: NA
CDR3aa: CASNGQYNEQFF
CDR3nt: TGTGCCAGCAACGGACAGTACAATGAGCAGTTCTTC

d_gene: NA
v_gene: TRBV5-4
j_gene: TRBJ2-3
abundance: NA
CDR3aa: CASTLPGGRTDTQYF
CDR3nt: TGTGCCAGCACCCTTCCCGGCGGTCGCACAGATACGCAGTATTTT

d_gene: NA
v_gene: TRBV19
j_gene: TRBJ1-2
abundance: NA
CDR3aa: CATARGVGGYTF
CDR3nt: TGTGCCACCGCCCGGGGGGTGGGTGGCTACACCTTC